This T cell receptor (beta chain) was obtained from a study of blood T cell repertoires in COVID-19. Study background: The cDNA or gDNA used as material had been derived from T cells, B-cell-depleted T cells, or PBMCs.

This clone was counted between two and nine times. V lost 6 bases and J lost 0, with 6 bases in between. The CDR3 sequence is 13 residues long. Per the germline V gene, CDR1 is MNHEY and CDR2 is SVGAGI. The protocol was immunoSEQ multiplex PCR, while the TCRdb copy is restricted to in-frame clones and leaves out a portion. The data hold 150,000 to 200,000 clones, with 65% to 85% observed a single time. This chain links TRBV6-5 with TRBJ2-1; D is ambiguous. This TCR came from a man in his 70s with active or convalescent COVID-19. Specimen: peripheral blood. The CDR3 sequence is CASRASSYNEQFF. In nucleotides, the CDR3 is TGTGCCAGCAGAGCTAGCTCCTACAATGAGCAGTTCTTC.